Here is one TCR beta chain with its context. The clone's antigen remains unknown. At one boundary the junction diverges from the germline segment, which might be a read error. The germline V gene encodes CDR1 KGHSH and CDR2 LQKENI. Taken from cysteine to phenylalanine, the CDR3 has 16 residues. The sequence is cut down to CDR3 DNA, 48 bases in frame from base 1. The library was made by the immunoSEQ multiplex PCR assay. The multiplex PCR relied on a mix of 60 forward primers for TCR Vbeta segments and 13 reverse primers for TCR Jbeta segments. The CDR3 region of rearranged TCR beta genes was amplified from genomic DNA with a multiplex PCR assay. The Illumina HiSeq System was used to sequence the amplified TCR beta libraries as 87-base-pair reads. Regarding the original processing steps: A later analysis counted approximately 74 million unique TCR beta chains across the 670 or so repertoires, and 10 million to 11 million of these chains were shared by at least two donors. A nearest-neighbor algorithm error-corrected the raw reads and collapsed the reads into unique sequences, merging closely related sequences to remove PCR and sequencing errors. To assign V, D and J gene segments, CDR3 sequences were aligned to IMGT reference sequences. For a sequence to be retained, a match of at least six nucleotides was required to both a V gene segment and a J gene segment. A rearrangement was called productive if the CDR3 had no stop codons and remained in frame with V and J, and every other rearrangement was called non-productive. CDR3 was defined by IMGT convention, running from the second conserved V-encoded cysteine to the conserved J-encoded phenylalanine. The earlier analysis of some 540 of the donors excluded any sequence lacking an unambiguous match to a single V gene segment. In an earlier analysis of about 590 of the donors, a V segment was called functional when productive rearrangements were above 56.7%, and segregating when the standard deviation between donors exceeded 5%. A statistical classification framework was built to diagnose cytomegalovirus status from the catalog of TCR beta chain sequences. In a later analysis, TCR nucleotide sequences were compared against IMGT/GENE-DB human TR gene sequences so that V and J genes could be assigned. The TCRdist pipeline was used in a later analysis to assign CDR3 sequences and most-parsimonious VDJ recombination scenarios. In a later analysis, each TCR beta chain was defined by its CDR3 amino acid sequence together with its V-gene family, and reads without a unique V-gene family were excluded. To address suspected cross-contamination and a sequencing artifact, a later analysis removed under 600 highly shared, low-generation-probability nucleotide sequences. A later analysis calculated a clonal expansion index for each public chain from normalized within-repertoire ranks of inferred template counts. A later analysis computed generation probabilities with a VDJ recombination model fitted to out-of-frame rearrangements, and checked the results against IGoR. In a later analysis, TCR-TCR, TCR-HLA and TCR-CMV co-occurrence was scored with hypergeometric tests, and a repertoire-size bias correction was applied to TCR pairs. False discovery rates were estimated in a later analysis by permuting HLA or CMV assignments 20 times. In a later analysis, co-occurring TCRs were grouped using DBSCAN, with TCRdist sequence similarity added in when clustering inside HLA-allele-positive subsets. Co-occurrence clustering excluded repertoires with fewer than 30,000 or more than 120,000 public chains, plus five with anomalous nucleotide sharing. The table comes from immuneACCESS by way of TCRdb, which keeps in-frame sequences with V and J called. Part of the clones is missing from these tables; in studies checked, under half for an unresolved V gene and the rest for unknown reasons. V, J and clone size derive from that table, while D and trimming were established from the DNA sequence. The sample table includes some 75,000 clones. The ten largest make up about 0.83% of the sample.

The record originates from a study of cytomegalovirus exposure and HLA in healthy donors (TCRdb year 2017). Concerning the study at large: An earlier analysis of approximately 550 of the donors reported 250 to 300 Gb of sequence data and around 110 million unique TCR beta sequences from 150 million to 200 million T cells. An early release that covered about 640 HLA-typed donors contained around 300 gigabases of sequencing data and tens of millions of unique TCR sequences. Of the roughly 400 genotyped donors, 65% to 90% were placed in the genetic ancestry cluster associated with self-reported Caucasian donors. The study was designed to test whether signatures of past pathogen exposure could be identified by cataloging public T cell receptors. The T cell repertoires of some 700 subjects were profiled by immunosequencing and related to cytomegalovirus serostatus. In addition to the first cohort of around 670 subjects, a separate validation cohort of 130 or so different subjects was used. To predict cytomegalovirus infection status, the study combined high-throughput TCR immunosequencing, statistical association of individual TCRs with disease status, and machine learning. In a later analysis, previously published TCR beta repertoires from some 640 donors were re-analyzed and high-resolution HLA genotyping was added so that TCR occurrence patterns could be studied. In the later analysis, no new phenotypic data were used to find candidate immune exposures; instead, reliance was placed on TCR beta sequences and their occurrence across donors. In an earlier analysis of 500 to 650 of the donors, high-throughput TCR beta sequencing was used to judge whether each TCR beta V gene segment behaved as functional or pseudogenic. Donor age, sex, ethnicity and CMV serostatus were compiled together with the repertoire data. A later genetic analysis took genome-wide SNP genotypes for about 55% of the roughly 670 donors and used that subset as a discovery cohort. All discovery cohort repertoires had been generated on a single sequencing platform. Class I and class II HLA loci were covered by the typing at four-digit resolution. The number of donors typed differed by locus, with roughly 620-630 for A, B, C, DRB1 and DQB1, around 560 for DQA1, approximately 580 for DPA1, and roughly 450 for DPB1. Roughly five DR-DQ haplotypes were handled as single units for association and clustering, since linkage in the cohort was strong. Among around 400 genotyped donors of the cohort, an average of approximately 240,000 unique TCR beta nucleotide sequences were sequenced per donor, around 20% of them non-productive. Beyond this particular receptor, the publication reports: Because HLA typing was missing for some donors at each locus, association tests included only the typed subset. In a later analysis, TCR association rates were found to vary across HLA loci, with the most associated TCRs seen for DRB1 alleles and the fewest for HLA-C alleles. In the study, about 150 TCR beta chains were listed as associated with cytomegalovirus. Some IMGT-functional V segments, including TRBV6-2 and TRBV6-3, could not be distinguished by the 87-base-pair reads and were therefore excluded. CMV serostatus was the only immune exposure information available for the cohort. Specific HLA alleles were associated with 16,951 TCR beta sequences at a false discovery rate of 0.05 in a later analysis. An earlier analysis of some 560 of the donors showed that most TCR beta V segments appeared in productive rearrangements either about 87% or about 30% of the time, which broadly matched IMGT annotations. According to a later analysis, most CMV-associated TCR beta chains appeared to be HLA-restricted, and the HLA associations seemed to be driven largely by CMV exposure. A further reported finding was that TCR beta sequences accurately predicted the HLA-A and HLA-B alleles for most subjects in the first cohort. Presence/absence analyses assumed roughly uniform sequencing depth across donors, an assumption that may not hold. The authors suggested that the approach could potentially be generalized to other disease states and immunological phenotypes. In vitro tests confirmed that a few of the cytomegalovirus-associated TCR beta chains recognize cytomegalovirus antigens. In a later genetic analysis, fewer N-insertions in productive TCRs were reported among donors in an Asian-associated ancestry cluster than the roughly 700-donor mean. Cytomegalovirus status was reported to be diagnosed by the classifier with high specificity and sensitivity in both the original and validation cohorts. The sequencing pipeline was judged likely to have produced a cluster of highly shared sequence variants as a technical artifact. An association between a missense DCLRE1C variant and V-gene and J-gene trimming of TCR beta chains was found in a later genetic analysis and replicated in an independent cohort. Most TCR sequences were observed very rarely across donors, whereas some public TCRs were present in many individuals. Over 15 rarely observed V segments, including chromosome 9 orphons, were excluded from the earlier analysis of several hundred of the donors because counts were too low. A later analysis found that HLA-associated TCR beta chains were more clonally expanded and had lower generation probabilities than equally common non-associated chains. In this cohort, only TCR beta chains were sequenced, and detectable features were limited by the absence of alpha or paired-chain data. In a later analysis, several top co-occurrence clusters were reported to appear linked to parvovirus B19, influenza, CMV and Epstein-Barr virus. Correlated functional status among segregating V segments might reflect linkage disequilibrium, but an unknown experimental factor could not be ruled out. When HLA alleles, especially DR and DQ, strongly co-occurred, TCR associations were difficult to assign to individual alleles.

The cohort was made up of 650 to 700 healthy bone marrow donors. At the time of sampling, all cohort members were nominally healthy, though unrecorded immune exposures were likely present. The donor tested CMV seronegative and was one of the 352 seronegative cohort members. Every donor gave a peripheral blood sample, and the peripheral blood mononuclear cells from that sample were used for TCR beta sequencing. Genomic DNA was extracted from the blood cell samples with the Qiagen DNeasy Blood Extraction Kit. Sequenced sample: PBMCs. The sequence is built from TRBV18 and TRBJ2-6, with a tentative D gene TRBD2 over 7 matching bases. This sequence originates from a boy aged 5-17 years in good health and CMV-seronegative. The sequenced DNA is TGTGCCAGCGCACCAACGGGGGGCCCTGGGGCCAACGTCCTGACTTTC. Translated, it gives CASAPTGGPGANVLTF.